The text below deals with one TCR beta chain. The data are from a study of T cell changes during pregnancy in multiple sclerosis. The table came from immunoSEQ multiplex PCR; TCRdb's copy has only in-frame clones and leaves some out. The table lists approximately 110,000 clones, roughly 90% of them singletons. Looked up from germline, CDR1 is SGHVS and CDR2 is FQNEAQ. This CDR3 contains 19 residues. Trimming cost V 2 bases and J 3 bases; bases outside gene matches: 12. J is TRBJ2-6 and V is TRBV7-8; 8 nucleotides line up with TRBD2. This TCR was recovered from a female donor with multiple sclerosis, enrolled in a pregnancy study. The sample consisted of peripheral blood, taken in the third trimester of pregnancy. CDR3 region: CASSLTAGRAGVGANVLTF. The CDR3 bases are TGTGCCAGCAGCTTAACGGCAGGGAGAGCGGGAGTTGGGGCCAACGTCCTGACTTTC.